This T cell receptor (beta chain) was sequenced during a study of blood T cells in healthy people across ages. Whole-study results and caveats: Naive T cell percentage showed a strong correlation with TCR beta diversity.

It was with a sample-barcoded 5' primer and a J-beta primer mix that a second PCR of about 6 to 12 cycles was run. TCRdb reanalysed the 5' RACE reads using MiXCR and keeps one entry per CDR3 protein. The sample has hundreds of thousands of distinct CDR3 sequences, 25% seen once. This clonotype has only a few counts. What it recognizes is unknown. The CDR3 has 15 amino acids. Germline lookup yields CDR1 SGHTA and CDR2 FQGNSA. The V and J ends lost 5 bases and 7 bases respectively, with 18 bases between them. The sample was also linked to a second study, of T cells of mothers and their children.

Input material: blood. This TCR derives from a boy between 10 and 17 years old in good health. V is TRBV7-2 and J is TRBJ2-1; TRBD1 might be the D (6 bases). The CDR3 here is CASSPTGSNRNEQFF. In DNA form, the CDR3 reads TGTGCCAGCAGCCCGACAGGATCGAACCGGAATGAGCAGTTCTTC.